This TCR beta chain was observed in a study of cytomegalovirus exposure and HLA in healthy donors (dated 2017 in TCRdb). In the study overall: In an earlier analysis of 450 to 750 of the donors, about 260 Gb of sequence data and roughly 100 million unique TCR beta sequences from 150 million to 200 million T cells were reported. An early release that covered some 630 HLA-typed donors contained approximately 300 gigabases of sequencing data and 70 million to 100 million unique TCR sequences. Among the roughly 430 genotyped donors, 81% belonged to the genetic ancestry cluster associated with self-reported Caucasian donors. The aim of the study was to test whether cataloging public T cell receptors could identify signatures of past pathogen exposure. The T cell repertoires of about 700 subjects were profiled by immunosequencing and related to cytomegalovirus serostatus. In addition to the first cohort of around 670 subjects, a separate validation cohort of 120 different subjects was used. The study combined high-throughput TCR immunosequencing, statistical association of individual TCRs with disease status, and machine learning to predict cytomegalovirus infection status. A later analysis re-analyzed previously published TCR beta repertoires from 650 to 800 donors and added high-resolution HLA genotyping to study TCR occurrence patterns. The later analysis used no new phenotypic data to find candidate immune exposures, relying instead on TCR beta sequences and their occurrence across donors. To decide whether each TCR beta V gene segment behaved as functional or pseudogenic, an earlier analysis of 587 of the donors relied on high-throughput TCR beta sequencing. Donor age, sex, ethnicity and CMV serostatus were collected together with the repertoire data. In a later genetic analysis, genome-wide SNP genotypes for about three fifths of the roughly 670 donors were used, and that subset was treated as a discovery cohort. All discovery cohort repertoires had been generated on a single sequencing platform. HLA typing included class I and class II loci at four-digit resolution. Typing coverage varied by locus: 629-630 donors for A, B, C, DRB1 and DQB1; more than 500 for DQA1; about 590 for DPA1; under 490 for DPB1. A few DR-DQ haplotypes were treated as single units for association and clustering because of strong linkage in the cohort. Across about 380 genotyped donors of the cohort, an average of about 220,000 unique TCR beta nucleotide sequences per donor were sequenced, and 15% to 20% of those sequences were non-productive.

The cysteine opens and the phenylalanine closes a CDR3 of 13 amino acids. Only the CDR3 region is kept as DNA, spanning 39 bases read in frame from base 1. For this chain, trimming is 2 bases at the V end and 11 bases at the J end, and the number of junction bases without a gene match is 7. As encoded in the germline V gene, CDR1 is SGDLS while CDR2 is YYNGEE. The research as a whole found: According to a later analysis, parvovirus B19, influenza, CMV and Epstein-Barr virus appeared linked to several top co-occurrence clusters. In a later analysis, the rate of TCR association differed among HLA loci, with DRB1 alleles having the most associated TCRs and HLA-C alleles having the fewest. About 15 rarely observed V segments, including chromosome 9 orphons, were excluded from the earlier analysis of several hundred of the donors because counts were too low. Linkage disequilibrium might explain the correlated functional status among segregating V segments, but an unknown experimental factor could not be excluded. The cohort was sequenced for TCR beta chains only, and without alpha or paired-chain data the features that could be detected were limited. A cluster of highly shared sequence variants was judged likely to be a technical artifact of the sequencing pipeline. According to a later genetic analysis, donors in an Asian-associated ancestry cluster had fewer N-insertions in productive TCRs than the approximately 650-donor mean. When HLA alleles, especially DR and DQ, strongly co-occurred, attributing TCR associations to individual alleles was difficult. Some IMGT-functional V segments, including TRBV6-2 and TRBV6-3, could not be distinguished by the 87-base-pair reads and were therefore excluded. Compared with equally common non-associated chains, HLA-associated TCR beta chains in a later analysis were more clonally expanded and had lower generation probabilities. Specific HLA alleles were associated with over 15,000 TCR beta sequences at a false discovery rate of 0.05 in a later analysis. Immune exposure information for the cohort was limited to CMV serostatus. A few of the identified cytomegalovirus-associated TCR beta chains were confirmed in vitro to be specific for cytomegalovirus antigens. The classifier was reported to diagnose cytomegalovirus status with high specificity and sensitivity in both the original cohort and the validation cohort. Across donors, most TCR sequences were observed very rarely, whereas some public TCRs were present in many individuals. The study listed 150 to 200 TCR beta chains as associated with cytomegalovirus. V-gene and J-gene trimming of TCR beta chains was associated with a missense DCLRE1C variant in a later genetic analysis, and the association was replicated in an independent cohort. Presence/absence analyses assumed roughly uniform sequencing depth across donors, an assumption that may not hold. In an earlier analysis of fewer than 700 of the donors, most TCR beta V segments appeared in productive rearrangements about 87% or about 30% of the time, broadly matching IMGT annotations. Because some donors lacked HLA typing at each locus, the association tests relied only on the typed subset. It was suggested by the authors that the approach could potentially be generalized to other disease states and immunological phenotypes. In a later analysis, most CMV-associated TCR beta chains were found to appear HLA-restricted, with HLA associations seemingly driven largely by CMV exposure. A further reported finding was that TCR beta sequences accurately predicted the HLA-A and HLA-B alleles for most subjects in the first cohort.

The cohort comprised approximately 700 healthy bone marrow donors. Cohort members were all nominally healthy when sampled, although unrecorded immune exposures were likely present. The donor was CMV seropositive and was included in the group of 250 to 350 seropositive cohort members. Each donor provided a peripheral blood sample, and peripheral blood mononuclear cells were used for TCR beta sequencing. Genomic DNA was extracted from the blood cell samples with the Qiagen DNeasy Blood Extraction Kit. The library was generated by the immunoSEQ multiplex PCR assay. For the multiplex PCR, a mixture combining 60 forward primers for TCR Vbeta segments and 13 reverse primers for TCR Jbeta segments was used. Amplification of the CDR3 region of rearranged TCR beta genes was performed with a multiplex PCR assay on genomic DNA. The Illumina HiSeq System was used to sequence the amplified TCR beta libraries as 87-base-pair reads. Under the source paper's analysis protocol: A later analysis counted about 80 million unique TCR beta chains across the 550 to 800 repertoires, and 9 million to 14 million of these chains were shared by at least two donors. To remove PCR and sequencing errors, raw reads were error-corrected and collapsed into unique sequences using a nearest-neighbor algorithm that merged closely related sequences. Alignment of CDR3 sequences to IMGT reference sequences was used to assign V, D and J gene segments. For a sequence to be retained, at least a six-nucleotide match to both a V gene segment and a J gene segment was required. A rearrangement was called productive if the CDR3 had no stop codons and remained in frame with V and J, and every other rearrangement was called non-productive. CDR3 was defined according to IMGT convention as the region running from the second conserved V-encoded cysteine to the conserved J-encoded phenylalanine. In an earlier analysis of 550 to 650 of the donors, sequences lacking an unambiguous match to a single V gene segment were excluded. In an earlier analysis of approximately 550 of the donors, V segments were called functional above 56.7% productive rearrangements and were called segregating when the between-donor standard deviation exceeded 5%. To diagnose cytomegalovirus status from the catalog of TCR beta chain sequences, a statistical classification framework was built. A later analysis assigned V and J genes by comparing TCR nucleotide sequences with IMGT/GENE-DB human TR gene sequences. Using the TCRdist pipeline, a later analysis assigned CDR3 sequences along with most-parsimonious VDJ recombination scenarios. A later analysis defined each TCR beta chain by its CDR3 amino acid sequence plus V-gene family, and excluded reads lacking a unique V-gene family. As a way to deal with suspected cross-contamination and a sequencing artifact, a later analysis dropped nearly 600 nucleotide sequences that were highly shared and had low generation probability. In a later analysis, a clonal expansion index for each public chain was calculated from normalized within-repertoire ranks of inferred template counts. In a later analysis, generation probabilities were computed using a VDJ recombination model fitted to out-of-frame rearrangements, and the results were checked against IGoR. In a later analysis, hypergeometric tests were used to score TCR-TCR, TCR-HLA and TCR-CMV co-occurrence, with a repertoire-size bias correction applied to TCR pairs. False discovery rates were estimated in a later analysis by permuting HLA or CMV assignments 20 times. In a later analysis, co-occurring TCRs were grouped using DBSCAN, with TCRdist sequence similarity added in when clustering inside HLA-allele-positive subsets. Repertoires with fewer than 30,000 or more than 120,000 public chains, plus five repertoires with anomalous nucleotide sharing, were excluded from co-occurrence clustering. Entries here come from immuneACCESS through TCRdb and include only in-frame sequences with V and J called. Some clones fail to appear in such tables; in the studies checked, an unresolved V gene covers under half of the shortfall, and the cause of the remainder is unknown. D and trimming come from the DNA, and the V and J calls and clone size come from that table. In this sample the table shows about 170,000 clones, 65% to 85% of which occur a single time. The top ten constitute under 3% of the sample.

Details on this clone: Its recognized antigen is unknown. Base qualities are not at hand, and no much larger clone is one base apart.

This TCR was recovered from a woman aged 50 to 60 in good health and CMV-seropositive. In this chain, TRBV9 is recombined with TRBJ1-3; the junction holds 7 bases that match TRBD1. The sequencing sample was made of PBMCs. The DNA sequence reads TGTGCCAGCAGCGTCGATAGAGACAGGGCCATATATTTT. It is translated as CASSVDRDRAIYF.